These T cell receptor beta chains were read from a single sample in a study of beta chain features in type 1 diabetes. TCRdb's table, derived via immunoSEQ multiplex PCR, lists solely in-frame clones and lacks some. In the table there are about 620,000 clones, about 14% of which are singletons. Input material: naive CD4+ T cells from blood. Every receptor here comes from a man between 18 and 29 years old in good health. Each CDR3 is given without its conserved first and last residue. Each record gives: J gene, V gene, CDR3 protein.

TRBJ2-2,TRBV7-3,ASSAQGLTGELF
TRBJ2-7,TRBV18,ASSTTGGEGEQY
TRBJ1-2,TRBV28,ASSLQGVIYGYT
TRBJ2-3,TRBV6-5,ASSWGAGGRNTQY
TRBJ1-6,TRBV7-2,ASRTNRGISPLH
TRBJ1-5,TRBV5-4,ASSPGRDQPQH
TRBJ2-1,TRBV2,ASTVVHFAVNEQF
TRBJ2-7,TRBV7-2,ASSATRTGYEQY
TRBJ1-2,TRBV19,ASAPTGREGYT
TRBJ1-2,TRBV7-3,ASSVGQGRYGYT
TRBJ1-2,TRBV29-1,SVEVWGSYGYT
TRBJ2-7,TRBV7-2,ASSLAGLEQY
TRBJ1-6,TRBV14,ASSQATGGQNSPLH
TRBJ2-1,TRBV5-1,ASSPRTGGLSLSYNEQF
TRBJ1-2,TRBV29-1,SVTRGGRDGYT
TRBJ1-5,TRBV7-2,ASSLGTGGGQPQH
TRBJ2-6,TRBV28,ASSSLGLGANVLT
TRBJ2-7,TRBV7-2,ASSFRIGSYEQY
TRBJ2-5,TRBV13,ASSLGQGQETQY
TRBJ2-2,TRBV2,AIKGQGGTGELF
TRBJ2-3,TRBV7-9,ASSYGLAGITDTQY
TRBJ1-2,TRBV6-6,ASSYLYGYT
TRBJ2-7,TRBV29-1,SVEDPSFSRSEQY
TRBJ1-4,TRBV7-9,ASSVQERRGGEKLF
TRBJ2-1,TRBV14,ASSRTLPNEQF
TRBJ1-5,TRBV30,AWSVSSNSNQPQH
TRBJ2-7,TRBV5-4,ASSLAKGSTYEQY
TRBJ1-6,TRBV25-1,ASSKGSLDRVNSPLH